This TCR beta chain was obtained from a study of blood T cell repertoires in COVID-19. On the study more broadly: Sites in the United States, Italy and Spain provided acute and convalescent COVID-19 samples. PBMCs, B-cell-depleted T cells, or T cells were the source of the cDNA or gDNA that made up the material.

Authors' analysis steps: Using reference gene primer amplification, nucleated cell counts were estimated. The protocol was immunoSEQ multiplex PCR, while the TCRdb copy is restricted to in-frame clones and leaves out a portion. V and J calls and clone size follow that table, whereas D and trimming were derived from the DNA. The table records 150,000 to 200,000 clones, 89% of them present only once. Between the trimmed V and J ends, which lost 6 bases and 1 base, there was a span of 12 bases. The germline V gene has CDR1 MNHEY and CDR2 SVGAGI. The CDR3 runs to 14 residues. Sequences were obtained from peripheral blood. The J gene is TRBJ1-1, the V gene TRBV6-5; a possible D gene is TRBD1 (6 bases). This clonotype was sampled from a man in his forties with acute or convalescent COVID-19. The CDR3 loop is CASSQGQRNTEAFF. The CDR3 DNA is TGTGCCAGCAGCCAGGGGCAGCGGAACACTGAAGCTTTCTTT.